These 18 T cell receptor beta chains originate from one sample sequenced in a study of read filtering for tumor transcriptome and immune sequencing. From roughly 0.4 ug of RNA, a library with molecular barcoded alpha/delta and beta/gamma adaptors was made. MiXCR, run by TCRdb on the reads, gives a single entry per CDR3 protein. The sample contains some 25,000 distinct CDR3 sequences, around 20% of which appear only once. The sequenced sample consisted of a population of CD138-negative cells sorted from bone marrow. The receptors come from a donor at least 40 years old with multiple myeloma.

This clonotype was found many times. The CDR3 region has the DNA TGCAGTGCTAGGGGGACAGCCTACGAGCAGTACTTC. Protein sequence: CSARGTAYEQYF. The genes are TRBV20-1 and TRBJ2-7; 7 bases are a match to TRBD1. The V gene's germline CDR1 is DFQATT and CDR2 SNEGSKA (reference sequence). CDR3 length equals 12 residues. The V and J ends lost 3 bases and 2 bases, in that order; junction bases with no gene match: 1.

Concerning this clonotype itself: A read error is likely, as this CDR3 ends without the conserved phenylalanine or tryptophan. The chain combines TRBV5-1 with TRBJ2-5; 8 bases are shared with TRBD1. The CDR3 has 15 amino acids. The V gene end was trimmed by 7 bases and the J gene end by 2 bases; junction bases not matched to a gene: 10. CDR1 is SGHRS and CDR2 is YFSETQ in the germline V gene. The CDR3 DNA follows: TGCGCCAGCGGTTGGGACAGGCCCGCGCAAGAGACCCAGTACTAC. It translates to CASGWDRPAQETQYY.

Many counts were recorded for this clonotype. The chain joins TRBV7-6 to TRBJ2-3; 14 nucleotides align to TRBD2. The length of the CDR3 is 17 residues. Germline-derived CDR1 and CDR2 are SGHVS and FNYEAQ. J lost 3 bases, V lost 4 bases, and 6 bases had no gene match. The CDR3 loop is CASSSGTSGGGTDTQYF. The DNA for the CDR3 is TGTGCCAGCAGCTCCGGGACTAGCGGGGGCGGGACAGATACGCAGTATTTT.

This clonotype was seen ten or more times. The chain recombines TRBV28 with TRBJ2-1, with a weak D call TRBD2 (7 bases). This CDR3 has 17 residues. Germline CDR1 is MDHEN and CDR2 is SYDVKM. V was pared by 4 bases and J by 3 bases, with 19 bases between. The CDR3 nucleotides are TGTGCCAGCAGTTCATATCAAAGCGGGACACTCTACAATGAGCAGTTCTTC. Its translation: CASSSYQSGTLYNEQFF.

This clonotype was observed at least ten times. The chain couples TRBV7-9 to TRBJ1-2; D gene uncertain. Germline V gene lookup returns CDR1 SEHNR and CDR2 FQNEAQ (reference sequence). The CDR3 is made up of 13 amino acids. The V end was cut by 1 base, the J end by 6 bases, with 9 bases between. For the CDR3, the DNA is TGTGCCAGCAGCTTAGAAAACAGCGATGGCTACACCTTC. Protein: CASSLENSDGYTF. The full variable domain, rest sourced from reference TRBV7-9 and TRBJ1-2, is DTGVSQNPRHKITKRGQNVTFRCDPISEHNRLYWYRQTLGQGPEFLTYFQNEAQLEKSRLLSDRFSAERPKGSFSTLEIQRTEQGDSAMYLCASSLENSDGYTFGSGTRLTVV.

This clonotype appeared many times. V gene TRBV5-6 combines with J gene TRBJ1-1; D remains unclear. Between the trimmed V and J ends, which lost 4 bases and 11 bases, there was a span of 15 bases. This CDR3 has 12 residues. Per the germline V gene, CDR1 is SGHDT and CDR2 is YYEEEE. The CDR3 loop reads CASSPARSGAFF. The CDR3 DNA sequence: TGTGCCAGCAGCCCGGCCCGGAGTGGGGCTTTCTTT. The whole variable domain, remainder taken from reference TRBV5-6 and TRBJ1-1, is DAGVTQSPTHLIKTRGQQVTLRCSPKSGHDTVSWYQQALGQGPQFIFQYYEEEERQRGNFPDRFSGHQFPNYSSELNVNALLLGDSALYLCASSPARSGAFFGQGTRLTVV.

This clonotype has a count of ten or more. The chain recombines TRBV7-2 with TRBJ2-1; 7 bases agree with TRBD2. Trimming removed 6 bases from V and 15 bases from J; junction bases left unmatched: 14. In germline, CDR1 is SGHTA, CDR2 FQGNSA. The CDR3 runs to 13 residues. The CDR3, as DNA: TGTGCCAGCAGACCTACTTTGGCGGGAGAATGGTTCTTC. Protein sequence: CASRPTLAGEWFF.

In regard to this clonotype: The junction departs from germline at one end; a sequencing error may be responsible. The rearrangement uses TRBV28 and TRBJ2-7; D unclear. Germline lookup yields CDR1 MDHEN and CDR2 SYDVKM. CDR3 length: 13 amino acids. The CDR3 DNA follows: TGTGCCAGCAGTTTTTCAATCTCCTACGAGCTGTACTTC. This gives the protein CASSFSISYELYF.

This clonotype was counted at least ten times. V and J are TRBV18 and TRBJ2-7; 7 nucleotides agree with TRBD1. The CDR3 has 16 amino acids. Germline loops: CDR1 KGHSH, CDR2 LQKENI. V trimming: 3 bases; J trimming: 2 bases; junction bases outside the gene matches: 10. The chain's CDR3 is CASSPAGTVAPYEQYF. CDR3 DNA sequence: TGTGCCAGCTCACCGGCAGGGACAGTCGCTCCCTACGAGCAGTACTTC.

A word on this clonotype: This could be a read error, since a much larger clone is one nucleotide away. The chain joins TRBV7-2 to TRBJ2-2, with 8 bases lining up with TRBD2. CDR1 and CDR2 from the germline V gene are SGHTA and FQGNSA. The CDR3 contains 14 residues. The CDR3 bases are TGTGCCAGCAGCGGGAGCGGGAGTACCGGGGAGCTGGTTTTT. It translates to CASSGSGSTGELVF.

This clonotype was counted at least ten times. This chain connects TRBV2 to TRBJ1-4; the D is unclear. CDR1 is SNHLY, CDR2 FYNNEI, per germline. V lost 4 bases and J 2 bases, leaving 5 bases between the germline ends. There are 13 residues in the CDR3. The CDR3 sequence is CASSGLTNEKLFF. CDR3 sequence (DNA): TGTGCCAGCAGTGGACTGACTAATGAAAAACTGTTTTTT. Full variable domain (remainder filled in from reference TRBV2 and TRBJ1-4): EPEVTQTPSHQVTQMGQEVILRCVPISNHLYFYWYRQILGQKVEFLVSFYNNEISEKSEIFDDQFSVERPDGSNFTLKIRSTKLEDSAMYFCASSGLTNEKLFFGSGTQLSVL.

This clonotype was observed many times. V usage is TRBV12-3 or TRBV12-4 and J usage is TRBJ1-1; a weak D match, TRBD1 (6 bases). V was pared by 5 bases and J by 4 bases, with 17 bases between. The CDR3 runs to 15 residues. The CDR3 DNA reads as TGTGCCAGCAGTCCCTCGACAGGTTCGGGCACTGAAGCTTTCTTT. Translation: CASSPSTGSGTEAFF.

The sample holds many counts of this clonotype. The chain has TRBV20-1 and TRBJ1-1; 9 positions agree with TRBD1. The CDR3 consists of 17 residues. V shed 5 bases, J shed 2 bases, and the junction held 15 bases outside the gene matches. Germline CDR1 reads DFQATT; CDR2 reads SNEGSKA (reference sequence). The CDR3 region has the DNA TGCAGTGCTGTCTTCATCCCTCGAACAGGGGGCAACACTGAAGCTTTCTTT. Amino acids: CSAVFIPRTGGNTEAFF.

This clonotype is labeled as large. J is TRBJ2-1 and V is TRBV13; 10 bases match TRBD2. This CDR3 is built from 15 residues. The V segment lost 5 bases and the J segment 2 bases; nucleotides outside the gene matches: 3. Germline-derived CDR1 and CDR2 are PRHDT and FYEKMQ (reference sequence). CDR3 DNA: TGTGCCAGCAGCCCAGCGGGAGGGACCTACAATGAGCAGTTCTTC. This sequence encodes CASSPAGGTYNEQFF.

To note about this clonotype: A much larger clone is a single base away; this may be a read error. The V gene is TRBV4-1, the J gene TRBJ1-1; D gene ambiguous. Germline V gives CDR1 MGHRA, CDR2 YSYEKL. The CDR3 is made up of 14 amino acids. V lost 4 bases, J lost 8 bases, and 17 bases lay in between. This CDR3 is CASSPQRSSSEAFF. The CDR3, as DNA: TGCGCCAGCAGCCCCCAACGGTCCTCCTCGGAAGCTTTCTTT.

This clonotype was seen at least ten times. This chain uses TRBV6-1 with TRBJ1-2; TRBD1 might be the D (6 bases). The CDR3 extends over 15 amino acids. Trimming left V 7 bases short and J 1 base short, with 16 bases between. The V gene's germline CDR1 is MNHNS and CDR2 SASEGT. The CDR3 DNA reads TGTGCCAGCACCTACAACAGGGCACATAACTATGGCTACACCTTC. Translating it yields CASTYNRAHNYGYTF.

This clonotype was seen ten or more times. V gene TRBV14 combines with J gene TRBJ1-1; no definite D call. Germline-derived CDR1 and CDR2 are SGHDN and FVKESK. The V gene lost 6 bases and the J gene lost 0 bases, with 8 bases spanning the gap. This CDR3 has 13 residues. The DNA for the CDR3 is TGTGCCAGCAGTCCCTACCTGAACACTGAAGCTTTCTTT. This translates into CASSPYLNTEAFF. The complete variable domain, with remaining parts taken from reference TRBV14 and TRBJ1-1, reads EAGVTQFPSHSVIEKGQTVTLRCDPISGHDNLYWYRRVMGKEIKFLLHFVKESKQDESGMPNNRFLAERTGGTYSTLKVQPAELEDSGVYFCASSPYLNTEAFFGQGTRLTVV.

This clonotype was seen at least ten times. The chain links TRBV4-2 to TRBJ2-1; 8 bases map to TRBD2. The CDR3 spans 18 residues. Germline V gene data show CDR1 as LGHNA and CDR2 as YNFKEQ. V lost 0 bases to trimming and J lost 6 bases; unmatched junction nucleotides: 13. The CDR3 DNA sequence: TGTGCCAGCAGCCAAGAGGGAGCGGGAGCCCTATGGGGCAATGAGCAGTTCTTC. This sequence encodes CASSQEGAGALWGNEQFF.